The 8 T cell receptor beta chains given below trace back to one sample, sequenced in a study of shared clonotypes between healthy human individuals. Method: immunoSEQ multiplex PCR; TCRdb's copy keeps in-frame clones and lacks some. The sample lists roughly 500,000 clones, around 78% occurring once. Sequencing used PBMCs. Receptors were obtained from a woman aged 40 to 50 in good health. Some clones in this sample may be carry-over from other donors' samples.

This clone was counted between two and nine times. The chain employs TRBV6-5 and TRBJ1-1; no clear D. Looked up from germline, CDR1 is MNHEY and CDR2 is SVGAGI. The CDR3 spans 15 residues. V was cut by 0 bases and J by 4 bases, with 12 bases left in between. The CDR3: CASSYSSEAGTEAFF. In DNA form, the CDR3 reads TGTGCCAGCAGTTACTCATCCGAGGCGGGCACTGAAGCTTTCTTT.

The V gene is TRBV19, the J gene TRBJ2-7, with TRBD1 identical over 8 bases. The J segment lost 2 bases and the V segment lost 3 bases, leaving 3 bases of the junction unmatched. The CDR3 runs 14 residues. Germline loops: CDR1 LNHDA, CDR2 SQIVND (reference sequence). CDR3 loop: CASSMGQEPYEQYF. Here the CDR3 DNA reads TGTGCCAGTAGTATGGGACAGGAACCCTACGAGCAGTACTTC. Variable domain in full (rest from reference TRBV19 and TRBJ2-7): DGGITQSPKYLFRKEGQNVTLSCEQNLNHDAMYWYRQDPGQGLRLIYYSQIVNDFQKGDIAEGYSVSREKKESFPLTVTSAQKNPTAFYLCASSMGQEPYEQYFGPGTRLTVT.

The chain combines TRBV28 with TRBJ2-7, with a weak D call TRBD2 (6 bases). Germline V gene data show CDR1 as MDHEN and CDR2 as SYDVKM. The CDR3 length is 13 residues. V dropped 5 bases and J dropped 7 bases, with 15 bases sitting between them. The CDR3 spells CASSKTVAGEQYF. The DNA for the CDR3 is TGTGCCAGCAGTAAGACAGTGGCGGGGGAGCAGTACTTC.

This clone was found a few times. V gene TRBV27 combines with J gene TRBJ2-3; 9 bases map to TRBD1. The CDR3 is 19 residues long. Unmatched junction bases numbered 11, after V lost 1 base and J lost 0 bases. Germline CDR1 MNHEY, CDR2 SMNVEV (reference sequence). CDR3 in amino acids: CASSLFGTGTPYSTDTQYF. Here the CDR3 DNA reads TGTGCCAGCAGTTTATTCGGGACAGGGACACCGTATAGCACAGATACGCAGTATTTT.

The V call is TRBV9, the J call TRBJ2-3, with D perhaps given as TRBD1 or TRBD2 (5 bases each). This CDR3 has 14 residues. The V end lost 1 base, the J end lost 5 bases, and 11 bases lay between the germline ends. The germline V gene has CDR1 SGDLS and CDR2 YYNGEE. The CDR3 nucleotides read TGTGCCAGCAGCGTATTAGAGGGGTTAGATACGCAGTATTTT. Translation: CASSVLEGLDTQYF.

The chain combines TRBV6-1 with TRBJ2-7, with 9 bases lining up with TRBD2. Germline CDR1 and CDR2: MNHNS and SASEGT. This CDR3 comprises 15 residues. The J segment lost 4 bases and the V segment lost 2 bases, leaving 6 bases of the junction unmatched. The CDR3 coding sequence is TGTGCCAGCAGTGAAAAACTTAGCGGGAGTTACGAGCAGTACTTC. Translation gives CASSEKLSGSYEQYF.

This clone appeared once. An end of the junction does not agree with germline; a read error may underlie this. The chain is built from TRBV30 and TRBJ2-1; TRBD2 aligns across 8 bases. The V gene's germline CDR1 is GTSNPN and CDR2 SVGIG (reference sequence). This CDR3 is 17 amino acids long. The CDR3 loop reads CAWSVSPGELADNEQFF. As DNA, the CDR3 is TGCGCCTGGAGTGTTTCCCCGGGGGAACTAGCGGACAATGAGCAGTTCTTC. The entire variable domain, with the rest obtained from reference TRBV30 and TRBJ2-1, is as follows: SQTIHQWPATLVQPVGSPLSLECTVEGTSNPNLYWYRQAAGRGLQLLFYSVGIGQISSEVPQNLSASRPQDRQFILSSKKLLLSDSGFYLCAWSVSPGELADNEQFFGPGTRLTVL.

The chain has TRBV5-1 and TRBJ2-7; 10 bases are a match to TRBD2. This CDR3 is 14 amino acids long. Germline V CDR1 and CDR2: SGHRS, YFSETQ. J gave up 7 bases and V 3 bases, and 7 bases lay outside the gene matches. The CDR3 region is CASSSTSGLGEQYF. CDR3 bases: TGCGCCAGCAGCTCGACTAGCGGGCTTGGTGAGCAGTACTTC.